The entry below gives a single T cell receptor beta chain sequence along with its context. Its antigen is currently unknown. The sample comes from a study of identifying expanded T cells in peripheral blood. Study conclusions and caveats: Clone count variance between approximately two-week samples rose with total template count. Over around two and four weeks, about 16 and 19 clones changed, versus 1.2 between replicates.

Measured with immunoSEQ multiplex PCR; TCRdb has only the in-frame clones, and not every one. The sample shows 110,000 or so clones, 88% of them seen only once. During the collection period, no donor immune events like infections were recorded. Germline V lookup: CDR1 SQVTM, CDR2 ANQGSEA. V lost 1 base, J lost 2 bases, and 5 bases stayed unmatched. The length of the CDR3 is 15 residues. The V gene is TRBV29-1, the J gene TRBJ2-7; 10 bases match TRBD2. The receptor's source is a person between 18 and 75 years old in good health. Sample: blood. CDR3 DNA sequence: TGCAGCGTTGAAGCTCCTAGCGGGGGCACCTACGAGCAGTACTTC. Translated, it gives CSVEAPSGGTYEQYF.